The entry below describes one TCR beta chain. Stated time point: patch test 1, 2 weeks after DPC sensitization. This sample's treatment: therapeutic diphenylcyclopropenone sensitization with weekly scalp DPC. The study drew its donors from alopecia patients who were 18 to 70 years old and suitable for DPC. Within the library, unique molecular identifiers were attached to each individual cDNA molecule. Using its own MiXCR run on the RACE reads, TCRdb lists one record per CDR3 protein. The sample yields tens of thousands of distinct CDR3 sequences, roughly a tenth seen once. The entry originates in a study of human T cells and chemical hapten exposure. Study as a whole: Patients had diphenylcyclopropenone applied to the scalp weekly throughout the approximately 25-week study.

From germline, CDR1 is SNHLY and CDR2 FYNNEI. The length of the CDR3 is 11 residues. V lost 10 bases to trimming and J lost 1 base, with 7 bases between them. This TCR was sampled from a man aged 35-49 years with alopecia areata. Some clones in this sample may be carry-over from other donors' samples. The starting material was whole blood, obtained in connection with sensitization to the hapten diphenylcyclopropenone (DPC). The V and J genes are TRBV2 and TRBJ1-1; unclear D gene. The CDR3 region has the DNA TGTGCCAACGGTAGGAACACTGAAGCTTTCTTT. Amino acids: CANGRNTEAFF. Using reference TRBV2 and TRBJ1-1 for the parts outside the CDR3, the full variable domain is EPEVTQTPSHQVTQMGQEVILRCVPISNHLYFYWYRQILGQKVEFLVSFYNNEISEKSEIFDDQFSVERPDGSNFTLKIRSTKLEDSAMYFCANGRNTEAFFGQGTRLTVV.